The source of this T cell receptor (beta chain) is a study of blood T cells in healthy people across ages. This clonotype was seen a handful of times. The authors ran a second PCR of 7 to 11 cycles using a sample-barcoded 5' primer and a J-beta primer mix. One entry per CDR3 protein, called by TCRdb with MiXCR from the 5' RACE reads. Among about 1.5 million distinct CDR3 sequences, about 42% were seen once, and the ten largest hold just over 4%. The source is a woman aged 18-35 years in good health. Sequencing input: blood.

The CDR3 protein is CASSKFKSTGELFF. As DNA, the CDR3 is TGTGCCAGCAGCAAATTTAAGAGCACCGGGGAGCTGTTTTTT. The J gene is TRBJ2-2, the V gene TRBV14; the D is unclear. The CDR3 has 14 amino acids. V shed 5 bases and J shed 4 bases, with 11 bases lying between them. Germline CDR1 is SGHDN and CDR2 is FVKESK.